Presented here are 27 T cell receptor beta chains from one specimen sequenced in a study of blood T cell repertoires in COVID-19. The repertoire was sequenced with immunoSEQ multiplex PCR; TCRdb's copy has only in-frame clones and lacks some. The sample shows fewer than 200,000 clones, around 74% of them seen only once. Input material: peripheral blood. Every receptor here comes from a man between 70 and 80 years old with acute or convalescent COVID-19.

In its sample, this clone was seen many times. CDR3 sequence reads: CASSPRQGTWRYEQYF. CDR3 sequence (DNA): TGTGCCAGCAGCCCTCGACAGGGGACGTGGAGGTACGAGCAGTACTTC. This chain connects TRBV9 to TRBJ2-7; 8 bases match TRBD1. The CDR3 length is 16 residues. The V segment lost 4 bases and the J segment 4 bases; nucleotides outside the gene matches: 13. Germline V lookup: CDR1 SGDLS, CDR2 YYNGEE.

This clone has more than one count but fewer than ten. The genes are TRBV28 and TRBJ2-7; possible D gene TRBD1, 6 bases. The CDR3 loop spans 15 amino acids. V was clipped by 3 bases and J by 7 bases, with 19 bases between them. Germline CDR1 reads MDHEN; CDR2 reads SYDVKM. The CDR3 protein is CASSFWDTVSWEQYF. CDR3 coding DNA: TGTGCCAGCAGTTTCTGGGACACGGTGTCGTGGGAGCAGTACTTC.

This clone has more than one count but fewer than ten. The chain employs TRBV11-3 and TRBJ2-7, with a tentative D call TRBD2 (5 bases). Germline V gene lookup returns CDR1 SGHNT and CDR2 YENEEA. Between the trimmed V and J ends, which lost 4 bases and 2 bases, there was a span of 9 bases. This CDR3 is 13 amino acids long. CDR3 amino acids: CASSYGAAYEQYF. CDR3 DNA: TGTGCCAGCAGCTACGGAGCGGCCTACGAGCAGTACTTC. The full variable domain, with the rest looked up from reference TRBV11-3 and TRBJ2-7, is EAGVVQSPRYKIIEKKQPVAFWCNPISGHNTLYWYLQNLGQGPELLIRYENEEAVDDSQLPKDRFSAERLKGVDSTLKIQPAELGDSAVYLCASSYGAAYEQYFGPGTRLTVT.

The chain has TRBV7-2 and TRBJ1-1; D remains unclear. The CDR3 has 13 amino acids. Germline values: CDR1 SGHTA, CDR2 FQGNSA. V was cut by 3 bases and J by 3 bases, with 8 bases left in between. CDR3 loop: CASSFGGYTEAFF. The CDR3 DNA sequence: TGTGCCAGCAGCTTCGGAGGGTACACTGAAGCTTTCTTT.

The DNA for the CDR3 is TGTGCCAGCAGGTCGGACAGCCTGAACACTGAAGCTTTCTTT. It is translated as CASRSDSLNTEAFF. The rearrangement uses TRBV28 and TRBJ1-1, with D perhaps matching TRBD1 (6 bases). Trimming took off 6 bases at V and 0 bases at J, with 11 bases between the two ends. CDR1 is MDHEN and CDR2 is SYDVKM in the germline V gene. The CDR3 covers 14 residues.

This clone was seen a single time. The chain uses TRBV6-6 and TRBJ1-5; a possible D gene is TRBD1 (5 bases). V was pared by 4 bases and J by 3 bases, with 10 bases between. The CDR3 loop spans 14 amino acids. Per the germline V gene, CDR1 is MNHNY and CDR2 is SVGAGI (reference sequence). CDR3 sequence: CASSLQEINQPQHF. As DNA, the CDR3 is TGTGCCAGCAGTTTACAGGAGATCAATCAGCCCCAGCATTTT.

This clone was picked up a small number of times. The rearrangement uses TRBV5-1 and TRBJ2-1; 8 bases agree with TRBD2. The CDR3 has 18 residues. Germline V gene data show CDR1 as SGHRS and CDR2 as YFSETQ. The V gene end was trimmed by 4 bases and the J gene end by 1 base; junction bases not matched to a gene: 13. Here the CDR3 reads CASSPAAPGGGSYNEQFF. As DNA, the CDR3 is TGCGCCAGCAGCCCGGCCGCCCCGGGAGGGGGATCCTACAATGAGCAGTTCTTC.

The J gene is TRBJ2-1, the V gene TRBV4-3, with 7 nucleotides matching TRBD2. Losses at the gene ends were 0 bases for V and 3 bases for J; bases not matched to a gene: 5. The germline V gene encodes CDR1 LGHNA and CDR2 YSLEER. The CDR3 spans 16 residues. The CDR3 loop reads CASSQDFAGVYNEQFF. The CDR3 coding sequence is TGCGCCAGCAGCCAAGATTTCGCGGGAGTCTACAATGAGCAGTTCTTC.

The V gene is TRBV10-3, the J gene TRBJ2-7, with 11 nucleotides matching TRBD2. This CDR3 region has 15 residues. Unmatched junction bases numbered 6, after V lost 4 bases and J lost 4 bases. The germline CDR1 and CDR2 sequences are ENHRY and SYGVKD. The CDR3 loop is CAISVGSGGVYEQYF. The CDR3 DNA reads TGTGCCATCAGTGTAGGTAGCGGGGGGGTGTACGAGCAGTACTTC.

This sequence joins TRBV5-1 and TRBJ1-1; 7 positions agree with TRBD1. The V segment lost 4 bases and the J segment 3 bases; nucleotides outside the gene matches: 9. Germline V gene sequence: CDR1 SGHRS, CDR2 YFSETQ. The CDR3 is 15 residues long. The CDR3 is CASSLIQGVDTEAFF. CDR3 sequence (DNA): TGCGCCAGCAGCCTAATCCAGGGGGTTGACACTGAAGCTTTCTTT.

This clone occurred a few times. The chain employs TRBV3-1 (or the pseudogene TRBV3-2) and TRBJ2-3, with D maybe TRBD1 (6 bases). With 1 base removed from V and 0 bases from J, the gap between germline ends came to 8 bases. The CDR3 is made up of 15 amino acids. Germline CDR1 and CDR2: LGHDT and YNNKEL (reference sequence). The CDR3 region has the DNA TGTGCCAGCAGCCAAGCCAGGGGTAGCACAGATACGCAGTATTTT. This translates into CASSQARGSTDTQYF.

V is TRBV5-4 and J is TRBJ2-2; D possibly corresponds to TRBD2 (5 bases). The V gene's germline CDR1 is SGHNT and CDR2 YYREEE (reference sequence). The CDR3 runs to 14 residues. V lost 0 bases and J lost 7, with 10 bases in between. CDR3 amino acids: CASSLDLGGGELFF. In nucleotides, the CDR3 is TGTGCCAGCAGCTTGGATCTAGGAGGCGGGGAGCTGTTTTTT.

A few counts support this clone. The chain couples TRBV7-2 to TRBJ2-1, with D possibly matching TRBD2 (5 bases). Between the trimmed V and J ends, which lost 5 bases and 2 bases, there was a span of 13 bases. The CDR3 consists of 15 residues. Germline-derived CDR1 and CDR2 are SGHTA and FQGNSA. This chain's CDR3 is CASSRTRDTYNEQFF. CDR3 in DNA: TGTGCCAGCAGCCGCACCCGGGATACCTACAATGAGCAGTTCTTC.

The gene calls are TRBV27 and TRBJ1-3; possible D gene TRBD1, 5 bases. Trimming removed 1 base from V and 7 bases from J, with 8 bases in between. The CDR3 length is 13 residues. Germline V gives CDR1 MNHEY, CDR2 SMNVEV (reference sequence). The CDR3: CASSLWEGNTIYF. The CDR3 DNA follows: TGTGCCAGCAGTTTATGGGAGGGGAACACCATATATTTT.

The chain has TRBV5-4 and TRBJ2-7, with TRBD2 identical over 8 bases. Trimming at V came to 5 bases and at J to 1 base, leaving 5 bases not matched to a gene. This CDR3 has 14 amino acids. Germline CDR1 is SGHNT and CDR2 is YYREEE (reference sequence). The CDR3 here is CASRSASGSYEQYF. In DNA form, the CDR3 reads TGTGCCAGCAGGTCCGCTAGCGGGTCCTACGAGCAGTACTTC.

The table lists this clone with a few counts. The chain carries TRBV15 and TRBJ2-7; TRBD1 agrees at 8 bases. In germline, CDR1 is LNHNV, CDR2 YYDKDF (reference sequence). The CDR3 totals 14 residues. V dropped 4 bases and J dropped 5; count of bases not matched to a gene: 7. Here the CDR3 reads CATSTTGVGDEQYF. In DNA, the CDR3 is TGTGCCACCAGCACGACAGGGGTCGGGGACGAGCAGTACTTC.

This rearrangement joins TRBV7-3 to TRBJ2-1; tentative D call: TRBD2 (5 bases). V was cut by 6 bases and J by 0 bases, with 12 bases left in between. This CDR3 contains 15 residues. The germline gives CDR1 SGHTA, CDR2 FQGTGA. CDR3 DNA: TGTGCCAGCAGTTCCGACTATAGCTCCTACAATGAGCAGTTCTTC. It codes for CASSSDYSSYNEQFF.

The chain combines TRBV6-5 with TRBJ2-7, with a tentative D call TRBD2 (5 bases). Germline CDR1 is MNHEY and CDR2 is SVGAGI. V was trimmed by 5 bases and J by 7 bases, leaving 12 bases between them. The CDR3 is 12 residues long. The CDR3 here is CASSTGLGEQYF. The CDR3 nucleotides are TGTGCCAGCAGTACGGGGTTGGGTGAGCAGTACTTC.

The V gene is TRBV27, the J gene TRBJ1-5, with TRBD1 as a possible D gene (6 bases). V dropped 6 bases and J dropped 2 bases, with 11 bases sitting between them. CDR1 and CDR2 (germline): MNHEY, SMNVEV (reference sequence). This CDR3 spans 14 amino acids. The CDR3 DNA is TGTGCCAGCAGCTTGGACAGCCGCAATCAGCCCCAGCATTTT. It yields the protein CASSLDSRNQPQHF.

This chain joins TRBV5-4 and TRBJ1-1, with 8 bases identical to TRBD1. This CDR3 is 15 amino acids long. Losses at the gene ends were 3 bases for V and 1 base for J; bases not matched to a gene: 5. Looked up from germline, CDR1 is SGHNT and CDR2 is YYREEE (reference sequence). The CDR3 region is CASSSGQGENTEAFF. CDR3 DNA: TGTGCCAGCAGCTCCGGACAGGGAGAGAACACTGAAGCTTTCTTT.

The V and J genes are TRBV9 and TRBJ1-6; TRBD1 aligns across 7 bases. The CDR3 consists of 15 residues. Germline lookup yields CDR1 SGDLS and CDR2 YYNGEE. With V trimmed by 2 bases and J by 7 bases, 6 bases remained unmatched. The CDR3 coding sequence is TGTGCCAGCAGCGTCTCCGGGACAGTGAATTCACCCCTCCACTTT. It codes for CASSVSGTVNSPLHF.

This chain joins TRBV18 and TRBJ2-7; D unresolved. Trimming left V 2 bases short and J 6 bases short, with 14 bases between. The CDR3 spans 14 residues. CDR1 and CDR2 (germline): KGHSH, LQKENI. The CDR3 protein is CASSPGLQPGEQYF. CDR3 DNA sequence: TGTGCCAGCTCACCAGGGCTTCAACCCGGCGAGCAGTACTTC. Full variable domain (rest looked up from reference TRBV18 and TRBJ2-7): NAGVMQNPRHLVRRRGQEARLRCSPMKGHSHVYWYRQLPEEGLKFMVYLQKENIIDESGMPKERFSAEFPKEGPSILRIQQVVRGDSAAYFCASSPGLQPGEQYFGPGTRLTVT.

The table lists this clone with a count of one. The rearrangement links TRBV23-1 to TRBJ1-6, with TRBD1 as a possible D gene (5 bases). TRBV23-1 is annotated as an ORF whose role is uncertain. The CDR3 is made up of 15 amino acids. Trimming took off 4 bases at V and 10 bases at J, with 17 bases between the two ends. In DNA, the CDR3 is TGCGCCAGCAGTCCTTTTGACAGACCCTTCTCACCCCTCCACTTT. Translation: CASSPFDRPFSPLHF.

The gene calls are TRBV7-9 and TRBJ2-2, with 8 bases fitting TRBD2. The germline CDR1 and CDR2 sequences are SEHNR and FQNEAQ (reference sequence). The CDR3 sequence is 16 residues long. V dropped 2 bases and J dropped 4; count of bases not matched to a gene: 6. CDR3 coding DNA: TGTGCCAGCAGCTTAAGGGAACTAGCGGCCACCGGGGAGCTGTTTTTT. Its translation: CASSLRELAATGELFF. The full variable domain, in which reference TRBV7-9 and TRBJ2-2 provide the parts outside the CDR3, is DTGVSQNPRHKITKRGQNVTFRCDPISEHNRLYWYRQTLGQGPEFLTYFQNEAQLEKSRLLSDRFSAERPKGSFSTLEIQRTEQGDSAMYLCASSLRELAATGELFFGEGSRLTVL.

In this sample, this clone turned up a few times. The junction departs from the called germline gene at one end, perhaps through a read error. The chain joins TRBV12-3 or TRBV12-4 to TRBJ2-7; TRBD1 matches at 8 bases. The CDR3 covers 12 residues. CDR3 sequence: CASSEILGTGDF. CDR3 nucleotide sequence: TGTGCCAGCAGTGAAATACTAGGGACAGGCGACTTC.

This clone came up a few times. The V and J genes are TRBV2 and TRBJ1-5, with 8 nucleotides matching TRBD1. Germline-derived CDR1 and CDR2 are SNHLY and FYNNEI. This CDR3 contains 16 residues. Trimming cost V 1 base and J 5 bases; bases outside gene matches: 7. The CDR3 bases are TGTGCCAGCAGTGAAGGACAGGGGCCAGGGGATCAGCCCCAGCATTTT. Translated, it gives CASSEGQGPGDQPQHF.

V usage is TRBV2 and J usage is TRBJ1-4; D not resolved. From germline, CDR1 is SNHLY and CDR2 FYNNEI. The CDR3 is 14 residues long. V lost 4 bases to trimming and J lost 8 bases, with 14 bases between them. The CDR3 sequence: CASSGGGSQEKLFF. The CDR3 region has the DNA TGTGCCAGCAGTGGAGGCGGATCTCAGGAAAAACTGTTTTTT.